This T cell receptor (beta chain) was identified in a study of cytomegalovirus exposure and HLA in healthy donors. Study observations and caveats: Some V segments, including TRBV6-2 and TRBV6-3, were excluded as indistinguishable. Likely technical artifact: a cluster of highly shared sequence variants.

Looked up from germline, CDR1 is SGDLS and CDR2 is YYNGEE. The CDR3 is made up of 15 amino acids. J gave up 4 bases and V 4 bases, and 6 bases lay outside the gene matches. 60 Vbeta and 13 Jbeta primers were used in PCR. The method was immunoSEQ multiplex PCR; TCRdb's version includes in-frame clones alone and lacks a portion of them. This table has approximately 160,000 clones, 75% to 85% appearing once. Note on this clone: Its specificity is not known.

The receptor's source is a female donor in good health and CMV-seronegative. The V and J genes are TRBV9 and TRBJ2-1; TRBD1 matches at 9 bases. Sample: PBMCs. CDR3 bases: TGTGCCAGCAGCCCATCCGGGACAGGGTACAATGAGCAGTTCTTC. Translated: CASSPSGTGYNEQFF.